The rows below give T cell receptor beta chains drawn from one sample of a study of shared clonotypes between healthy human individuals. Generated by immunoSEQ multiplex PCR, the TCRdb table keeps only in-frame clones and is missing some. The data contain nearly 500,000 clones, 60% to 85% of them singletons. The sample comprised PBMCs. These receptors all stem from a woman between 35 and 50 years old in good health. Some clones in this sample may be carry-over from other donors' samples. CDR3s include the opening cysteine and the closing phenylalanine or tryptophan. The D gene is left open where the match is weak. Size is stated for part of the rows, as once, few or many counts, or as a class when the clone is expanded.

J	V	size	D	DNA	CDR3
TRBJ2-3	TRBV7-9	.	.	TGTGCCAGCAGCTCCGCGGTAGATACGCAGTATTTT	CASSSAVDTQYF
TRBJ2-3	TRBV19	.	.	TGTGCCAGTGGGGAGAGGGGCACAGATACGCAGTATTTT	CASGERGTDTQYF
TRBJ1-5	TRBV15	many	.	TGTGCCACCAGCAGAGAGGGGCAGGGTGGGCAGCCCCAGCATTTT	CATSREGQGGQPQHF
TRBJ2-5	TRBV4-1	few	.	TGCGCCAGCAGCCAGAGGACAGTTTTGGAGACCCAGTACTTC	CASSQRTVLETQYF
TRBJ2-5	TRBV2	few	.	TGTGCCAGCACGACCCAAGGGGGAGGAGAGACCCAGTACTTC	CASTTQGGGETQYF
TRBJ2-7	TRBV5-1	once	.	TGCGCCAGCAGCTTGGGTGTTAGCGCGAACTTCTACGAGCAGTACTTC	CASSLGVSANFYEQYF
TRBJ2-1	TRBV12-2	.	.	TGTGCAAGTCGCTTAGAGGGCCCAAGGTCAGGGGGGTACAATGAGCAGTTCTTC	CASRLEGPRSGGYNEQFF
TRBJ1-6	TRBV30	.	TRBD1	TGTGCCTGGAGTGTACGCCCCCAGGGGGATAATTCACCCCTCCACTTT	CAWSVRPQGDNSPLHF
TRBJ2-1	TRBV9	few	.	TGTGCCAGCAGCGTAGCGGTCTGGGACAACAATGAGCAGTTCTTC	CASSVAVWDNNEQFF
TRBJ2-1	TRBV11-3	.	.	TGTGCCAGCAGCTTAGAGGTAGTCGGTGAGCAGTTCTTC	CASSLEVVGEQFF
TRBJ2-7	TRBV9	.	TRBD2	TGTGCCAGCAGCGTTCGCCCGGGGGGCTACGAGCAGTACTTC	CASSVRPGGYEQYF
TRBJ1-4	TRBV11-2	.	.	TGTGCCAGCAGCTTAGGGACATGGCCTATCGCAACTAATGAAAAACTGTTTTTT	CASSLGTWPIATNEKLFF
TRBJ2-3	TRBV5-3	.	.	TGTGCCAGAAGCACGGAGTCTGACAGGACAGATACGCAGTATTTT	CARSTESDRTDTQYF
TRBJ2-5	TRBV6-1	.	.	TGTGCCAGCAGTGTAGCCGGGGACTACCAAGAGACCCAGTACTTC	CASSVAGDYQETQYF
TRBJ2-1	TRBV5-1	.	.	TGCGCCAGCAGCTTGGCTCCTGCGGGACGGAGTAATGAGCAGTTCTTC	CASSLAPAGRSNEQFF
TRBJ2-6	TRBV5-1	.	.	TGCGCCAGCAGCTTGGTTCGTGGGACACGGATCTCTGGGGCCAACGTCCTGACTTTC	CASSLVRGTRISGANVLTF
TRBJ2-6	TRBV4-3	.	.	TGCGCCAGCAGCTCCCGGGCAGGTAGCTCTGGGGCCAACGTCCTGACTTTC	CASSSRAGSSGANVLTF
TRBJ2-5	TRBV2	.	TRBD1	TGTGCCAGCAGTGAACTCCGACAGGGGAAGACCCAGTACTTC	CASSELRQGKTQYF
TRBJ2-7	TRBV9	.	.	TGTGCCAGCAGCGTAGGCGGCGGGACCTACGAGCAGTACTTC	CASSVGGGTYEQYF
TRBJ2-7	TRBV7-2	.	.	TGTGCCAGCAGCTCCCTGGGACTCTCCGAGCAGTACTTC	CASSSLGLSEQYF
TRBJ2-6	TRBV5-1	.	.	TGCGCCAGCAGCTTGGCACTGAAGGGGGCCAACGTCCTGACTTTC	CASSLALKGANVLTF
TRBJ1-5	TRBV27	.	.	TGTGCCAGCAGCGATCAGGAGGGTCAGCCCCAGCATTTT	CASSDQEGQPQHF